The entry below describes one T cell receptor beta chain. Its binding antigen is unknown. No much larger clone exists at a distance of one base, and base qualities are not known. V is cut back by 0 bases and J by 8 bases, with 6 bases in the junction unmatched. The CDR3 goes from the cysteine to the phenylalanine over 16 residues. CDR3 DNA only is kept here, 48 bases in frame from base 1. From a lookup of the germline V gene, CDR1 and CDR2 are LGHNA and YSLEER. Library generation was performed with RT-PCR. TCRdb records Illumina HiSeq 2500 as the sequencer. In-frame beta chains were kept once TCRdb had trimmed the public reads at Q25 with fastp and called clones with MiXCR. Each record represents a unique CDR3 protein, reported with the most common genes and DNA among its rows. This sample holds around 500,000 distinct CDR3 sequences; 9.5% to 13% were observed only once. Of the sample, around 12% is held by the ten largest clones.

These data originate in a study of response to subunit inactivated influenza vaccine (dated by TCRdb to the late 2010s). Concerning the study at large: Deep quantitative profiling of the T cell receptor repertoire was used in the study to follow responses to a trivalent subunit inactivated influenza vaccine.

What the authors observed across the whole study: The authors suggested that each seasonal influenza vaccination may recruit only a limited number of new T cells.

In the paper's terms, the time point label means: around 47 days after influenza vaccine administration. The rearrangement joined TRBV4-3 to TRBJ1-4; TRBD1 agrees with 10 junctional bases. This sequence was found in a man aged 50 or older who received an inactivated influenza vaccine. Donor details come from another sample of the same person, matched by shared clones. Sequencing used PBMCs from blood, obtained about 40 days after vaccination. CDR3 reads: CASSQDRQGALEKLFF. The sequence in DNA is TGCGCCAGCAGCCAAGATCGACAGGGGGCCCTAGAAAAACTGTTTTTT.